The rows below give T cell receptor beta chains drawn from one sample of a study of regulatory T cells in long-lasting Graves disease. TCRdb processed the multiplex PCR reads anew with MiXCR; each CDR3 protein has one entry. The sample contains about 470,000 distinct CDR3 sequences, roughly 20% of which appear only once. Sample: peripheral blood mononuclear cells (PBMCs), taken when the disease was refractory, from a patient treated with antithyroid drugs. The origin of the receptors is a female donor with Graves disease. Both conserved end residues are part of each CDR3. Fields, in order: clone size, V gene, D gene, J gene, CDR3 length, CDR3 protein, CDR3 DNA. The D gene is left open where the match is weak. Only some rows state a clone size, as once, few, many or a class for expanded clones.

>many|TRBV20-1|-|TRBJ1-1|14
CSLPLGTRDTEAFF
TGCAGTCTCCCTCTAGGGACGAGGGACACTGAAGCTTTCTTT
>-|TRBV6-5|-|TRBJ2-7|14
CASSSYDNSYEQYF
TGTGCCAGCAGTTCCTACGACAACTCCTACGAGCAGTACTTC
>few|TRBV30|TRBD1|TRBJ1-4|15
CAWSPGGTGIEKLFF
TGTGCCTGGAGCCCCGGAGGGACAGGGATTGAAAAACTGTTTTTT
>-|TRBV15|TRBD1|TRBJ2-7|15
CATSREETGAYEQYF
TGTGCCACCAGCAGAGAAGAGACAGGGGCCTACGAGCAGTACTTC
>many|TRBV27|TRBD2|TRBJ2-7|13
CASSLSVAGDSYF
TGTGCCAGCAGTTTATCGGTAGCGGGGGACTCCTACTTC
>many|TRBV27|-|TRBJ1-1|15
CASSSRQDLNTEAFF
TGTGCCAGCAGTTCGCGACAGGACCTGAACACTGAAGCTTTCTTT
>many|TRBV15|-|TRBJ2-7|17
CATSRAPSRFDVWEQYF
TGTGCCACCAGCAGGGCTCCAAGCAGGTTTGATGTTTGGGAGCAGTACTTC
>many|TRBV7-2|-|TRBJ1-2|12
CASSPRRDGYTF
TGTGCCAGCAGCCCTCGCCGGGATGGCTACACCTTC
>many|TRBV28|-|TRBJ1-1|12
CASTAYYTEAFF
TGTGCCAGCACTGCCTATTACACTGAAGCTTTCTTT
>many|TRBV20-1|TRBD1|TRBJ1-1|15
CSAKPPGTANTEAFF
TGCAGTGCTAAACCCCCCGGGACAGCCAACACTGAAGCTTTCTTT
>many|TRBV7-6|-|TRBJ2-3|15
CASSEGGVTTDTQYF
TGTGCCAGCAGCGAAGGAGGGGTTACCACAGATACGCAGTATTTT
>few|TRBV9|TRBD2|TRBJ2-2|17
CASSASRLAGNTGELFF
TGTGCCAGCAGCGCTTCTCGACTAGCGGGAAACACCGGGGAGCTGTTTTTT
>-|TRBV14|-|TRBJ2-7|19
CASSQVSGLGTVITYEQYF
TGTGCCAGCAGCCAAGTTAGCGGTTTAGGGACAGTCATTACCTACGAGCAGTACTTC
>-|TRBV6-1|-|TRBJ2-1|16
CASSEARGLRYNEQFF
TGTGCCAGCAGTGAAGCACGGGGGCTAAGGTACAATGAGCAGTTCTTC
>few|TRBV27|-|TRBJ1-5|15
CASSPLTRRNQPQHF
TGTGCCAGCAGTCCCTTAACAAGGAGAAATCAGCCCCAGCATTTT
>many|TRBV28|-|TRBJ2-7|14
CASETGSGTYEQYF
TGTGCCAGCGAGACCGGGTCTGGCACCTACGAGCAGTACTTC
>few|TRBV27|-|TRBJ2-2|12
CASTQNTRELFF
TGTGCCAGCACCCAAAACACCAGGGAGCTGTTTTTT